Sequencing of this T cell receptor (beta chain) was carried out in a study of response to subunit inactivated influenza vaccine. Via MiXCR, TCRdb re-called the RT-PCR reads, giving one row per CDR3 protein. The table lists about 780,000 distinct CDR3 sequences, roughly 20% of them singletons. Whole-study findings and limits: Few new T cells, the authors suggested, are recruited by each seasonal influenza vaccination.

This clonotype was detected only a few times. Its specificity is not known. The receptor comes from a man aged 50-60 years who received an inactivated influenza vaccine. This material consisted of PBMCs from blood, taken more than 4 days after vaccination.

CDR3 residues: CAISEPLVNNEQFF. For the CDR3, the DNA is TGTGCCATCAGTGAGCCCCTGGTAAACAATGAGCAGTTCTTC. The chain recombines TRBV10-3 with TRBJ2-1; D gene unclear. Germline values: CDR1 ENHRY, CDR2 SYGVKD. V gave up 2 bases and J gave up 5 bases, with 10 bases separating them. CDR3 length: 14 residues.